A single sample is the source of the 21 T cell receptor beta chains below, sequenced in a study of cytomegalovirus exposure and HLA in healthy donors. The PCR used 60 Vbeta and 13 Jbeta primers. Libraries were prepared by immunoSEQ multiplex PCR; TCRdb keeps only in-frame clonotypes and omits some of them. The sample records about 99,000 clones, around 76% being singletons. What was sequenced was PBMCs. The receptor source for this set is a woman between 18 and 29 years old in good health and CMV-seropositive.

The rearrangement uses TRBV9 and TRBJ2-1; 7 bases are a match to TRBD2. This CDR3 has 16 residues. The ends lost 0 bases at V and 10 bases at J; junction bases unmatched: 13. Germline CDR1 and CDR2: SGDLS and YYNGEE. DNA for the CDR3: TGTGCCAGCAGCGTAGATTTGAGCGGGACCTCTGGGGAGCAGTTCTTC. Protein sequence: CASSVDLSGTSGEQFF.

This sequence joins TRBV18 and TRBJ1-5; TRBD1 matches at 7 bases. Germline CDR1 and CDR2: KGHSH and LQKENI. The CDR3 contains 16 residues. The V segment lost 0 bases and the J segment 1 base; nucleotides outside the gene matches: 3. For the CDR3, the DNA is TGTGCCAGCTCACCACCCCCACAGGGGAGCAATCAGCCCCAGCATTTT. Protein sequence: CASSPPPQGSNQPQHF.

V usage is TRBV18 and J usage is TRBJ2-5; D may be TRBD2 (6 bases). The V end was cut by 0 bases, the J end by 2 bases, with 13 bases between. The CDR3 loop spans 16 amino acids. Germline lookup yields CDR1 KGHSH and CDR2 LQKENI. CDR3 nucleotides: TGTGCCAGCTCACCACCGGGCGGAGGACTACAAGAGACCCAGTACTTC. It is translated as CASSPPGGGLQETQYF.

In this sample, this clone turned up once. V gene TRBV30 combines with J gene TRBJ2-2; 13 nucleotides match TRBD2. Germline-derived CDR1 and CDR2 are GTSNPN and SVGIG (reference sequence). This CDR3 has 15 residues. Trimming cost V 0 bases and J 8 bases; bases outside gene matches: 3. The CDR3 sequence is CAWSVTSGRVGELFF. The DNA of the CDR3 is TGTGCCTGGAGTGTAACTAGCGGGAGGGTAGGGGAGCTGTTTTTT.

CDR3 protein: CASSAGTSGGGEQFF. The CDR3 bases are TGTGCCAGCAGCGCCGGGACTAGCGGGGGGGGTGAGCAGTTCTTC. The chain couples TRBV9 to TRBJ2-1; 16 positions match TRBD2. Germline lookup yields CDR1 SGDLS and CDR2 YYNGEE. The CDR3 has 15 residues. The J segment lost 9 bases and the V segment lost 3 bases, leaving 3 bases of the junction unmatched.

The chain carries TRBV18 and TRBJ1-5, with D hard to call. CDR1 is KGHSH, CDR2 LQKENI, per germline. This CDR3 contains 14 residues. V shed 3 bases and J shed 6 bases, with 12 bases lying between them. CDR3 loop: CASSPPSFGQPQHF. The DNA for the CDR3 is TGTGCCAGCTCACCCCCGAGTTTTGGTCAGCCCCAGCATTTT.

This chain uses TRBV6-5 with TRBJ1-2; 8 bases are a match to TRBD1. Germline V gene sequence: CDR1 MNHEY, CDR2 SVGAGI. V was pared by 0 bases and J by 9 bases, with 6 bases of the junction left unmatched. CDR3 length equals 14 residues. The CDR3: CASSYSWTGLSYTF. As DNA, the CDR3 is TGTGCCAGCAGTTACTCGTGGACAGGGCTTAGCTACACCTTC.

The rearrangement links TRBV6-5 to TRBJ1-2; unclear D gene. CDR1 and CDR2 from the germline V gene are MNHEY and SVGAGI. V lost 3 bases and J 3 bases, leaving 11 bases between the germline ends. CDR3 length equals 14 residues. CDR3 coding DNA: TGTGCCAGCAGTTATCACAGAGCTGACTATGGCTACACCTTC. It yields the protein CASSYHRADYGYTF.

The rearrangement joins TRBV7-3 to TRBJ2-3; 12 bases fit TRBD2. This CDR3 region has 17 residues. From germline, CDR1 is SGHTA and CDR2 FQGTGA. Trimming took 4 bases from V and 0 from J; bases not matched to a gene: 5. Here the CDR3 DNA reads TGTGCCAGCAGCTCAAGGACTAGCGGGACCAGCACAGATACGCAGTATTTT. It translates to CASSSRTSGTSTDTQYF.

In regard to this clone: At one of its ends the junction is not consistent with the germline gene, which may arise from a read error. The chain couples TRBV4-2 to TRBJ2-6; a weak D match, TRBD1 (6 bases). CDR3 length: 15 amino acids. In germline, CDR1 is LGHNA, CDR2 YNFKEQ. Here the CDR3 DNA reads TGTGCCAACAGCCAACAGGGTGCCGGGGCCAACGTCCTGACTTTC. Protein: CANSQQGAGANVLTF.

This rearrangement joins TRBV27 to TRBJ2-5; 7 bases match TRBD1. CDR1 and CDR2 (germline): MNHEY, SMNVEV (reference sequence). The V segment lost 4 bases and the J segment 1 base; nucleotides outside the gene matches: 6. CDR3 size: 15 residues. CDR3 protein: CASSYTGQTQETQYF. The CDR3 nucleotides are TGTGCCAGCAGTTACACGGGACAGACCCAAGAGACCCAGTACTTC.

This clone appeared once. The chain combines TRBV18 with TRBJ1-5; D is perhaps TRBD1 (5 bases). The CDR3 is made up of 16 amino acids. V was cut by 2 bases and J by 7 bases, with 18 bases left in between. Germline lookup yields CDR1 KGHSH and CDR2 LQKENI. The CDR3 DNA reads TGTGCCAGCTCACCAAAGGGAGGGGAGCTTGAACAGCCCCAGCATTTT. Translation: CASSPKGGELEQPQHF.

The genes are TRBV13 and TRBJ2-1, with a possible D match to TRBD2 (6 bases). Looked up from germline, CDR1 is PRHDT and CDR2 is FYEKMQ (reference sequence). The ends were cut back, 4 bases at V and 8 bases at J, with 15 bases in the middle. This CDR3 has 14 amino acids. In DNA, the CDR3 is TGTGCCAGCAGCTCCCCGGGGGTCCAGGATGAGCAGTTCTTC. It specifies CASSSPGVQDEQFF.

This chain joins TRBV10-3 and TRBJ2-3, with TRBD2 matching 13 bases. The CDR3 sequence is 19 residues long. The V gene's germline CDR1 is ENHRY and CDR2 SYGVKD. The V gene end was trimmed by 0 bases and the J gene end by 0 bases; junction bases not matched to a gene: 6. CDR3 DNA sequence: TGTGCCATCAGTGAGTCAGGACTAGCGGGAGCCCTGAGCACAGATACGCAGTATTTT. Translating it yields CAISESGLAGALSTDTQYF.

This clone has a single count. CDR3 residues: CASVDEGGTEAFF. The CDR3 DNA reads TGCGCCAGCGTCGATGAGGGAGGAACTGAAGCTTTCTTT. This chain joins TRBV4-1 and TRBJ1-1; D is unresolved. This CDR3 has 13 amino acids. Germline V gives CDR1 MGHRA, CDR2 YSYEKL. Trimming took 8 bases from V and 5 from J, leaving 15 bases between them.

The CDR3 here is CASRASGILGDTQYF. The CDR3 nucleotides are TGCGCCAGCAGGGCTAGCGGGATCCTAGGGGATACGCAGTATTTT. This rearrangement joins TRBV10-2 to TRBJ2-3; 9 bases line up with TRBD2. Per the germline V gene, CDR1 is WSHSY and CDR2 is SAAADI. The trim removed 6 bases at V and 6 bases at J, leaving 10 bases unmatched. This CDR3 is 15 amino acids long.

V usage is TRBV9 and J usage is TRBJ1-3; no clear D gene. The germline CDR1 and CDR2 sequences are SGDLS and YYNGEE. This CDR3 spans 16 amino acids. V was cut by 0 bases and J by 0 bases, with 10 bases left in between. CDR3 region: CASSVDPGNSGNTIYF. The DNA for the CDR3 is TGTGCCAGCAGCGTAGACCCGGGAAACTCTGGAAACACCATATATTTT.

DNA for the CDR3: TGTGCCTGGAGCGAAACGGGGGGTCAGTTCTTC. Translated, it gives CAWSETGGQFF. The rearrangement links TRBV30 to TRBJ2-1; 7 nucleotides align to TRBD2. CDR3 length: 11 amino acids. Losses at the gene ends were 3 bases for V and 13 bases for J; bases not matched to a gene: 6. Germline V gene lookup returns CDR1 GTSNPN and CDR2 SVGIG (reference sequence). Supplemented by reference TRBV30 and TRBJ2-1, the full variable domain reads SQTIHQWPATLVQPVGSPLSLECTVEGTSNPNLYWYRQAAGRGLQLLFYSVGIGQISSEVPQNLSASRPQDRQFILSSKKLLLSDSGFYLCAWSETGGQFFGPGTRLTVL.

There are a few counts of this clone. This chain joins TRBV7-8 and TRBJ2-1, with 11 bases that match TRBD2. This CDR3 region has 16 residues. V gave up 5 bases and J gave up 9 bases; unmatched junction bases: 12. Germline V CDR1 and CDR2: SGHVS, FQNEAQ. CDR3 in amino acids: CASSLWGLAEGGEQFF. The CDR3 DNA follows: TGTGCCAGCAGCCTGTGGGGACTAGCGGAGGGGGGTGAGCAGTTCTTC. The complete variable domain, with remaining parts taken from reference TRBV7-8 and TRBJ2-1, reads GAGVSQSPRYKVAKRGQDVALRCDPISGHVSLFWYQQALGQGPEFLTYFQNEAQLDKSGLPSDRFFAERPEGSVSTLKIQRTQQEDSAVYLCASSLWGLAEGGEQFFGPGTRLTVL.

The V call is TRBV25-1, the J call TRBJ2-3, with D perhaps TRBD1 (6 bases). The CDR3 sequence is 14 residues long. Trimming stripped 4 bases from V and 6 bases from J, with 14 bases between. The germline CDR1 and CDR2 sequences are MGHDK and SYGVNS. The CDR3 loop reads CASSADRMGDTQYF. DNA for the CDR3: TGTGCCAGCAGTGCTGACAGGATGGGCGATACGCAGTATTTT.

This clone was found a few times. This chain uses TRBV10-2 with TRBJ1-5; D remains unclear. V was clipped by 2 bases and J by 5 bases, with 7 bases between them. The CDR3 sequence is 13 residues long. The germline V gene has CDR1 WSHSY and CDR2 SAAADI. The CDR3 sequence: CASSEGRYQPQHF. In DNA, the CDR3 is TGCGCCAGCAGTGAGGGGAGATATCAGCCCCAGCATTTT.